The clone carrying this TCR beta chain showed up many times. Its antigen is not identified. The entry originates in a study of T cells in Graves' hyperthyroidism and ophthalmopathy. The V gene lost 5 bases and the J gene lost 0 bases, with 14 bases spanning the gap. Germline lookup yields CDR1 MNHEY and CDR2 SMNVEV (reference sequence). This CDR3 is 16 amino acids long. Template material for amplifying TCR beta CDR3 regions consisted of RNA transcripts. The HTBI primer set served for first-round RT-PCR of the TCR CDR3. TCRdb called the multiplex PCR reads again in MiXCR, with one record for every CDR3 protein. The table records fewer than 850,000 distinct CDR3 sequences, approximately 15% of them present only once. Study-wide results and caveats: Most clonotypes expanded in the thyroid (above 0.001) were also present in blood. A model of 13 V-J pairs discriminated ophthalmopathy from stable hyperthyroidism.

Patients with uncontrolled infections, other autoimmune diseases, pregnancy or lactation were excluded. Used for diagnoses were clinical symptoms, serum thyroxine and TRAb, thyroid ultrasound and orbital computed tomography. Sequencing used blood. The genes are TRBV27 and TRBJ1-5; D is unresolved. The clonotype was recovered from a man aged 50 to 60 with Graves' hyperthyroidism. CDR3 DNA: TGTGCCAGCAGTCCTCGGGGTCGGGGTAGCAATCAGCCCCAGCATTTT. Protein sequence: CASSPRGRGSNQPQHF.